This note documents a single TCR beta chain sequence. Antigen specificity is unknown. Germline V CDR1 and CDR2: SEHNR, FQNEAQ (reference sequence). The CDR3 extends over 15 amino acids. V was clipped by 3 bases and J by 6 bases; unmatched bases: 2. These data originate in a study of identical twins. Study results and limitations: A lower insertion count was a feature of abundant cord blood beta clonotypes, with no such feature in memory repertoires.

TCRdb re-called the 5' RACE reads through MiXCR, storing one row per CDR3 protein. The sample consists of roughly 700,000 distinct CDR3 sequences, 8.6% of them appearing once. In addition, the sample was reused for a study of yellow fever vaccine responses in identical twins.

The TCR originated in a woman under 30 in good health. The material sequenced was PBMCs. The chain uses TRBV7-9 and TRBJ1-4; 12 bases match TRBD1. The CDR3 region has the DNA TGTGCCAGCAGCTTGGGACAGGGGGCGGATGAAAAACTGTTTTTT. Protein: CASSLGQGADEKLFF.